These 17 T cell receptor beta chains came from one sample sequenced in a study of regulatory T cells in long-lasting Graves disease. CDR3 regions were amplified by Arm-PCR using iRepertoire HTBI primers to build TCR beta libraries. MiXCR, run by TCRdb on the multiplex PCR reads, gives a single entry per CDR3 protein. The sample records about 660,000 distinct CDR3 sequences, 30% being singletons. Indicated time point: persistent/refractory GD, antithyroid drugs over 5 years with positive TRAb. With RNA extracted from PBMCs as input, the TCR library was made. The input for sequencing was peripheral blood mononuclear cells (PBMCs), taken when the disease was refractory, from a patient treated with antithyroid drugs. The receptor set was obtained from a female donor with Graves disease.

This clonotype has a handful of counts. The chain carries TRBV7-9 and TRBJ2-7; D gene unclear. The germline CDR1 and CDR2 sequences are SEHNR and FQNEAQ (reference sequence). Trimming removed 1 base at V and 0 bases at J, with 7 bases between. This CDR3 contains 14 residues. The CDR3: CASSLGSSSYEQYF. In DNA, the CDR3 is TGTGCCAGCAGCTTAGGCAGTAGCTCCTACGAGCAGTACTTC. Using reference TRBV7-9 and TRBJ2-7 for the parts outside the CDR3, the full variable domain is DTGVSQNPRHKITKRGQNVTFRCDPISEHNRLYWYRQTLGQGPEFLTYFQNEAQLEKSRLLSDRFSAERPKGSFSTLEIQRTEQGDSAMYLCASSLGSSSYEQYFGPGTRLTVT.

The chain combines TRBV20-1 with TRBJ1-1, with D perhaps TRBD1 (6 bases). The CDR3 covers 16 residues. Trimming pared 0 bases from V and 0 bases from J, leaving 14 bases between. Germline CDR1 is DFQATT and CDR2 is SNEGSKA (reference sequence). The CDR3 loop reads CSAREPGGGVNTEAFF. The CDR3 bases are TGCAGTGCTAGAGAGCCTGGAGGGGGTGTGAACACTGAAGCTTTCTTT.

The chain uses TRBV6-1 and TRBJ1-1, with D possibly TRBD1 on 5 matching bases. V dropped 5 bases and J dropped 0 bases, with 10 bases sitting between them. The CDR3 is made up of 14 amino acids. The V gene's germline CDR1 is MNHNS and CDR2 SASEGT. CDR3 nucleotide sequence: TGTGCCAGCAGTCAACAGGTGATGAACACTGAAGCTTTCTTT. As protein: CASSQQVMNTEAFF.

In its sample, this clonotype was seen a few times. The J gene is TRBJ1-2, the V gene TRBV18; D remains ambiguous. CDR3 length: 13 residues. Looked up from germline, CDR1 is KGHSH and CDR2 is LQKENI. V lost 3 bases and J lost 4, with 9 bases in between. The CDR3 loop reads CASSPSASYGYTF. The CDR3 region has the DNA TGTGCCAGCTCACCTTCGGCTTCCTATGGCTACACCTTC.

This chain joins TRBV15 and TRBJ1-1; a possible D gene is TRBD1 (6 bases). V was trimmed by 3 bases and J by 4 bases, leaving 12 bases between them. The germline V gene encodes CDR1 LNHNV and CDR2 YYDKDF (reference sequence). CDR3 length: 14 amino acids. The CDR3 protein is CATSSKRGSTEAFF. In nucleotides, the CDR3 is TGTGCCACCAGCAGTAAGAGGGGGAGCACTGAAGCTTTCTTT.

The V gene is TRBV7-6, the J gene TRBJ1-5, with D maybe TRBD1 (6 bases). This CDR3 region has 13 residues. The germline V and J ends were trimmed by 5 bases and 6 bases, with 11 bases remaining between them. Germline V gene lookup returns CDR1 SGHVS and CDR2 FNYEAQ. CDR3: CASSRGSSQPQHF. For the CDR3, the DNA is TGTGCCAGCAGCAGGGGGAGTAGTCAGCCCCAGCATTTT.

This clonotype was found many times. The chain couples TRBV28 to TRBJ1-2, with TRBD1 as a possible D gene (5 bases). Germline CDR1 and CDR2: MDHEN and SYDVKM. The CDR3 is made up of 13 amino acids. V shed 3 bases and J shed 8 bases, with 13 bases lying between them. The CDR3 loop is CASSFEQGRGYTF. The CDR3 nucleotides read TGTGCCAGCAGTTTTGAGCAGGGTAGAGGCTACACCTTC.

In its sample, this clonotype was seen a few times. CDR3 region: CSVGLQGKVGTEAFF. The CDR3 nucleotides are TGCAGCGTTGGTCTCCAGGGTAAGGTGGGCACTGAAGCTTTCTTT. This chain connects TRBV29-1 to TRBJ1-1; tentative D call: TRBD1 (5 bases). The CDR3 contains 15 residues. Trimming removed 4 bases from V and 4 bases from J, with 19 bases in between. From germline, CDR1 is SQVTM and CDR2 ANQGSEA.

The chain employs TRBV20-1 and TRBJ2-4; 10 bases fit TRBD2. J lost 2 bases, V lost 6 bases, and 10 bases had no gene match. The germline CDR1 and CDR2 sequences are DFQATT and SNEGSKA (reference sequence). The CDR3 has 16 residues. In DNA form, the CDR3 reads TGCAGTGCAGCCAAACCTAGCGGGAGTTCCAAAAACATTCAGTACTTC. This gives the protein CSAAKPSGSSKNIQYF.

Only a few counts were recorded for this clonotype. This chain joins TRBV27 and TRBJ1-1, with D tentatively TRBD1 (6 bases). The germline V and J ends were trimmed by 1 base and 3 bases, with 12 bases remaining between them. This CDR3 spans 15 amino acids. From germline, CDR1 is MNHEY and CDR2 SMNVEV (reference sequence). Here the CDR3 DNA reads TGTGCCAGCAGTTTATTCACAGGGTTAGACACTGAAGCTTTCTTT. It translates to CASSLFTGLDTEAFF.

The CDR3 DNA sequence: TGTGCCAGCAGCTTATTGTCACAGGCAACAAGCAATCAGCCCCAGCATTTT. As protein: CASSLLSQATSNQPQHF. The chain joins TRBV7-2 to TRBJ1-5; D perhaps matches TRBD1 (5 bases). Germline V lookup: CDR1 SGHTA, CDR2 FQGNSA. The CDR3 has 17 residues. The V and J ends lost 2 bases and 1 base respectively, with 15 bases between them.

This clonotype was seen at least ten times. The CDR3 region is CASRDRAANTEAFF. The CDR3 nucleotides are TGTGCCAGCAGAGACAGGGCGGCGAACACTGAAGCTTTCTTT. The V gene is TRBV6-1, the J gene TRBJ1-1; 7 bases line up with TRBD1. Germline V lookup: CDR1 MNHNS, CDR2 SASEGT. The CDR3 spans 14 residues. Germline trimming cut 6 bases from V and 1 base from J; bases unmatched to any gene: 5.

This clonotype was seen more than once but under ten times. The chain couples TRBV7-6 to TRBJ2-5; 7 bases are shared with TRBD2. This CDR3 is 15 amino acids long. Germline-derived CDR1 and CDR2 are SGHVS and FNYEAQ. With 5 bases clipped from V and 1 base from J, the junction kept 7 bases outside the gene matches. The CDR3 loop is CASSRVGGIQETQYF. DNA for the CDR3: TGTGCCAGCAGCCGGGTGGGAGGGATCCAAGAGACCCAGTACTTC.

This clonotype appeared a few times. This chain's CDR3 is CASTRGSSYEQYF. CDR3 DNA: TGTGCCAGCACAAGGGGGTCCTCCTACGAGCAGTACTTC. This chain links TRBV25-1 with TRBJ2-7; D possibly corresponds to TRBD1 (6 bases). Trimming took off 7 bases at V and 0 bases at J, with 10 bases between the two ends. There are 13 residues in the CDR3. In germline, CDR1 is MGHDK, CDR2 SYGVNS.

The chain joins TRBV20-1 to TRBJ2-5; 8 bases map to TRBD2. V lost 5 bases and J lost 4; bases outside the gene matches: 6. Germline loops: CDR1 DFQATT, CDR2 SNEGSKA (reference sequence). The CDR3 has 13 residues. The CDR3 protein is CSAPPGLGETQYF. The DNA of the CDR3 is TGCAGTGCTCCCCCGGGACTAGGAGAGACCCAGTACTTC.

There are a few counts of this clonotype. The rearrangement uses TRBV14 and TRBJ2-5; D may be TRBD2 (7 bases). The CDR3 totals 15 residues. Germline lookup yields CDR1 SGHDN and CDR2 FVKESK. V lost 4 bases and J lost 5, with 17 bases in between. In DNA, the CDR3 is TGTGCCAGCAGCCCCCTGAGGGGGGGTATGGAGACCCAGTACTTC. Protein product: CASSPLRGGMETQYF.

The CDR3 is CASRAGETQNQPQHF. The CDR3 bases are TGTGCCAGTAGGGCGGGGGAAACTCAAAATCAGCCCCAGCATTTT. The chain joins TRBV19 to TRBJ1-5; TRBD1 might be the D (5 bases). Looked up from germline, CDR1 is LNHDA and CDR2 is SQIVND (reference sequence). V lost 6 bases and J lost 4, with 16 bases in between. The CDR3 spans 15 residues.